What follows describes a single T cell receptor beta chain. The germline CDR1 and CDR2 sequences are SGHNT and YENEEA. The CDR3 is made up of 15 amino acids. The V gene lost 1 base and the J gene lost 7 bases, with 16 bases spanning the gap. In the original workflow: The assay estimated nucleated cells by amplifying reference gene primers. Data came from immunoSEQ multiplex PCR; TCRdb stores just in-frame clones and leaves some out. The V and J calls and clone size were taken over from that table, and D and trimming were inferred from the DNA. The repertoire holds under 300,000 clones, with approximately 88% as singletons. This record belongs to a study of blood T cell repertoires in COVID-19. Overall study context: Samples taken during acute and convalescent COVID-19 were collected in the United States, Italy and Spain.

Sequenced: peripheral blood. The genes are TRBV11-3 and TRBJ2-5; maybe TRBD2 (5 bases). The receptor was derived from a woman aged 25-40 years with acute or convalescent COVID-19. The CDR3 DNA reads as TGTGCCAGCAGCTTAGTCCCAGGCGGGTGGGGGACCCAGTACTTC. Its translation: CASSLVPGGWGTQYF. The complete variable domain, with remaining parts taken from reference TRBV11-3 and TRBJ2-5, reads EAGVVQSPRYKIIEKKQPVAFWCNPISGHNTLYWYLQNLGQGPELLIRYENEEAVDDSQLPKDRFSAERLKGVDSTLKIQPAELGDSAVYLCASSLVPGGWGTQYFGPGTRLLVL.